A single sample gave rise to the 19 T cell receptor delta chains below, sequenced in a study of DNA immune sequencing with unique molecular identifiers. A 32-plex genomic DNA assay used primers for all 8 TRDV and 4 TRDJ genes. A 12-nucleotide UMI was added during 3 barcoding PCR cycles before adapter PCR. TCRdb re-called the multiplex PCR reads through CATT. In the table there are roughly 680 delta-chain clones, about 17% of which are singletons. The sequencing sample was made of gamma-delta T cells from PBMCs. These TCRs come from a human donor in good health.

This clone was detected only a few times. It is likely a read error: a sequence one base away is far more abundant. This sample also contains other DNA sequences that code for the same CDR3. The gene calls are TRDV1 and TRDJ1; D might be TRDD3 (6 bases). Deletions cut 5 bases from V and 1 base from J, with 47 bases between. The CDR3 is 26 amino acids. CDR1 is TSWWSYY, CDR2 QGS, per germline. This CDR3 is CALGHGECLLLLATGGYKFSTDKLIF. In DNA, the CDR3 is TGTGCTCTTGGGCATGGAGAGTGCCTTCTTCTGCTAGCTACTGGTGGATACAAATTCTCCACCGATAAACTCATCTTT.

For this clone: The protein TCRdb gives is from a much larger clone and does not agree with this DNA's translation at residue 7, likely a read error; the protein shown here comes from the DNA. The chain is built from TRDV2 and TRDJ1; D remains unclear. In germline, CDR1 is GEAIGNYY, CDR2 EKD. V lost 1 base to trimming and J lost 9 bases, with 17 bases between them. The CDR3 runs 14 residues. CDR3 loop: CACDTVVVRRELIF. The DNA for the CDR3 is TGTGCCTGTGACACTGTAGTGGTCAGGCGGGAACTCATCTTT.

For this clone: The translation of this DNA and the TCRdb protein of a much larger clone differ at residue 4, probably owing to a read error; the protein shown here is translated from the DNA. This sequence joins TRDV2 and TRDJ1; TRDD3 matches at 7 bases. V trimming: 6 bases; J trimming: 0 bases; junction bases outside the gene matches: 12. CDR3 length equals 16 residues. Germline V gene lookup returns CDR1 GEAIGNYY and CDR2 EKD. The CDR3 region is CACNGLGGSYTDKLIF. Written as DNA, the CDR3 is TGTGCCTGTAACGGCCTGGGGGGCTCATACACCGATAAACTCATCTTT.

Comment on this clone: TCRdb has a much larger clone's protein, which differs at residue 11 from the translation of this DNA, likely because of a read error; what is shown is the protein translated from the DNA. The chain is built from TRDV1 and TRDJ1; 9 bases line up with TRDD3. The J gene, absent from TCRdb, was called here by matching the DNA to germline. The junction had 26 bases not matched to a gene; V was cut back by 0 bases and J by 0 bases. CDR1 is TSWWSYY and CDR2 is QGS in the germline V gene. This CDR3 is built from 24 residues. The CDR3 coding sequence is TGTGCTCTTGGGGAACTGTCTAGAGGTCACGCGCTGGGGGATCGAGGAAGGTACACCGATAAACTCATCTTT. This sequence encodes CALGELSRGHALGDRGRYTDKLIF.

In regard to this clone: The mismatch at residue 17 between this DNA's translation and the TCRdb protein of a much larger clone likely reflects a read error; the protein shown is translated from the DNA. The V gene is TRDV1, the J gene TRDJ1; the match to TRDD3 covers 9 bases. No J gene is reported in TCRdb; it was inferred here by comparing the DNA with germline. With V trimmed by 0 bases and J by 0 bases, 26 bases remained unmatched. This CDR3 region has 24 residues. Germline lookup yields CDR1 TSWWSYY and CDR2 QGS. CDR3 region: CALGELSRGHPLGDRGWYTDKLIF. The DNA of the CDR3 is TGTGCTCTTGGGGAACTGTCTAGAGGTCACCCGCTGGGGGATCGAGGATGGTACACCGATAAACTCATCTTT.

Comments on this clone: The protein that TCRdb holds for this DNA derives from a much larger clone and differs from the translated DNA at residue 7, which likely indicates a read error; the protein shown here is translated from the DNA. The chain couples TRDV2 to TRDJ1; D not resolved. The CDR3 has 14 amino acids. Trimming left V 1 base short and J 9 bases short, with 17 bases between. The germline V gene has CDR1 GEAIGNYY and CDR2 EKD. The CDR3 sequence: CACDTVGVRRELIF. Here the CDR3 DNA reads TGTGCCTGTGACACTGTAGGGGTCAGGCGGGAACTCATCTTT.

This clone is categorized as medium-sized. The chain employs TRDV2 and TRDJ1; 11 nucleotides align to TRDD3. The CDR3 extends over 18 amino acids. Germline CDR1 GEAIGNYY, CDR2 EKD. V lost 5 bases, J lost 0 bases, and 13 bases stayed unmatched. The CDR3 nucleotides are TGTGCCTGTGTCTTACTGGGGGATAAGAGGGGGAACACCGATAAACTCATCTTT. Translated: CACVLLGDKRGNTDKLIF.

Comment on this clone: A read error likely explains why the TCRdb protein, taken from a much larger clone, differs from this DNA's translation at residue 11; the protein shown is translated from the DNA. The chain couples TRDV1 to TRDJ1; 9 nucleotides line up with TRDD3. The J gene is not listed in TCRdb, so it was assigned here from a DNA match to germline. In germline, CDR1 is TSWWSYY, CDR2 QGS. The CDR3 consists of 24 residues. Germline trimming cut 0 bases from V and 0 bases from J; bases unmatched to any gene: 26. The CDR3 spells CALGELSRGHQLGDRGRYTDKLIF. CDR3 nucleotides: TGTGCTCTTGGGGAACTGTCTAGAGGTCACCAGCTGGGGGATCGAGGAAGGTACACCGATAAACTCATCTTT.

A single count supports this clone. One base separates it from a far larger clone, so it is likely a read error. The chain links TRDV1 to TRDJ1, with D possibly being TRDD3 (8 bases). Because TCRdb records no J gene, it was assigned here through a match of the DNA to germline. Germline V CDR1 and CDR2: TSWWSYY, QGS. The CDR3 contains 23 residues. The CDR3 coding sequence is TGTGCTCTTGGGTCCCCTTCCCTTCCTCTCTACTGGGGGCTCGCCTTGTACACCGATCAACTCATCTTT. Amino acid sequence: CALGSPSLPLYWGLALYTDQLIF.

Points on this clone: A far larger clone is just one base off, so this is likely a read error. This chain links TRDV1 with TRDJ1, with 9 bases lining up with TRDD3. The J gene was not available in TCRdb and was assigned here by matching the DNA to germline segments. The CDR3 is 23 residues long. Germline values: CDR1 TSWWSYY, CDR2 QGS. The CDR3 DNA sequence: TGTGCTCTTGGGGGGTCGCGGGGCTATCGGGGATACGCGGGGACTAAGTACACCAATAAACTCATCTTT. Translated, it gives CALGGSRGYRGYAGTKYTNKLIF.

This clone ranks as medium-sized. J is TRDJ1 and V is TRDV2; a weak D match, TRDD3 (5 bases). The V end lost 0 bases, the J end lost 1 base, and 11 bases lay between the germline ends. The germline CDR1 and CDR2 sequences are GEAIGNYY and EKD. The CDR3 extends over 15 amino acids. CDR3 nucleotide sequence: TGTGCCTGTGACACCGTAGGGGAGAGCACCGATAAACTCATCTTT. Its translation is CACDTVGESTDKLIF.

Notes on this clone: A far larger clone is one base from this, pointing to a likely read error. This specimen includes other DNA sequences encoding the same CDR3. This chain uses TRDV2 with TRDJ1; TRDD3 might be the D (6 bases). The CDR3 contains 14 residues. Trimming cost V 2 bases and J 4 bases, with 13 bases left between them. CDR1 is GEAIGNYY, CDR2 EKD, per germline. The CDR3 loop reads CACDKLLGVDKLIF. The DNA for the CDR3 is TGTGCCTGTGACAAGTTACTGGGAGTCGATAAACTCATCTTT.

This clone appeared a few times. TCRdb shows a much larger clone's protein in place of this DNA's translation, and the two differ at residue 9, likely through a read error; the protein shown is translated from the DNA. The chain uses TRDV1 and TRDJ1; 12 bases fit TRDD3. Since TCRdb gives no J gene, matching the DNA to germline was used here to assign it. V lost 5 bases, J lost 1 base, and 35 bases stayed unmatched. CDR3 size: 26 residues. Germline V lookup: CDR1 TSWWSYY, CDR2 QGS. The CDR3: CALGHGECPLLLATGGYKFSTDKLIF. The CDR3 DNA follows: TGTGCTCTTGGGCATGGAGAGTGCCCTCTTCTGCTAGCTACTGGGGGATACAAATTCTCCACCGATAAACTCATCTTT.

Regarding this clone: A far larger clone differs by one base, so this is likely a read error. The genes are TRDV2 and TRDJ1; D gene uncertain. The CDR3 covers 20 residues. CDR1 and CDR2 (germline): GEAIGNYY, EKD. V was cut by 1 base and J by 8 bases, with 34 bases left in between. The CDR3 loop is CACDTLTAEGHGGSNEKLIF. DNA for the CDR3: TGTGCCTGTGACACGTTGACCGCTGAGGGACACGGAGGGTCCAACGAAAAACTCATCTTT.

Note on this clone: This DNA translates differently at residue 3 from the TCRdb protein, which is that of a much larger clone; a read error is likely, and the protein shown is the DNA's own translation. Here the CDR3 reads CAFDTVEVRRELIF. Here the CDR3 DNA reads TGTGCCTTTGACACTGTAGAGGTCAGGCGGGAACTCATCTTT. This rearrangement joins TRDV2 to TRDJ1, with D unclear. The V gene's germline CDR1 is GEAIGNYY and CDR2 EKD. CDR3 length: 14 amino acids.

With respect to this clone: A single base is all that separates this from a far larger clone, so a read error is likely. Within the sample, other DNA sequences also encode this same CDR3. The chain links TRDV2 to TRDJ1, with TRDD3 matching over 8 bases. Unmatched junction bases numbered 25, after V lost 8 bases and J lost 0 bases. Per germline, CDR1 GEAIGNYY and CDR2 EKD. The length of the CDR3 is 20 residues. The CDR3: CASPPTITGGTTLNTDKLIF. The CDR3 bases are TGTGCCTCGCCACCTACAATTACTGGGGGGACTACCCTTAACACCGATAAACTCATCTTT.

This clone has just a few counts. A read error may explain this, as a much larger clone is one base away. This sequence joins TRDV2 and TRDJ3, with TRDD3 matching over 12 bases. The CDR3 spans 18 residues. CDR1 and CDR2 from the germline V gene are GEAIGNYY and EKD. Losses at the gene ends were 4 bases for V and 4 bases for J; bases not matched to a gene: 7. Here the CDR3 DNA reads TGTGCCTGTGATACTGGGGGATACAGTCCTTGGGACACCCGACAGATGTTTTTC. As protein: CACDTGGYSPWDTRQMFF.

With regard to this clone: A far larger clone is off by one base, so a read error is likely. Other DNA sequences in the sample encode the same CDR3. The V gene is TRDV1, but the J gene lacks a call; the table gives TRDD3 as D, unverified against the DNA. From germline, CDR1 is TSWWSYY and CDR2 QGS. CDR3 length: 24 residues. CDR3 DNA sequence: TGTGCTCTTGGGGAACTGTCTAGAGGTCACCCGCTGGGGGATCGAGGAAGGTACACCGATAAACTCATATTT. Its protein product is CALGELSRGHPLGDRGRYTDKLIF.

Points on this clone: It differs at one base from a far larger clone, so likely a read error. A V gene of TRDV1 was called, but no J gene was assigned; the D segment call TRDD3 is taken from the table without a DNA check. Germline V lookup: CDR1 TSWWSYY, CDR2 QGS. The CDR3 loop spans 23 amino acids. As DNA, the CDR3 is TGTGCTCTTGGGTCCCCTTCCCTTCCTCTCTACTGGGGGCTCGCCTTGTACACCGATAAGCTCATCTTT. This sequence encodes CALGSPSLPLYWGLALYTDKLIF.